This TCR beta chain was sequenced for a study of blood T cell repertoires in COVID-19. This clone was seen only a few times. Assay: immunoSEQ multiplex PCR; the TCRdb copy retains only in-frame clones and omits some. The top ten hold around 45% of the sample, which has about 50,000 clones, 89% seen once. The germline CDR1 and CDR2 sequences are SGHVS and FNYEAQ. V lost 2 bases and J lost 2; bases outside the gene matches: 7. The CDR3 has 17 amino acids. The chain employs TRBV7-6 and TRBJ2-2, with 8 nucleotides matching TRBD1. The sequencing sample was made of peripheral blood. The sequence was obtained from an older woman with COVID-19, enrolled during active disease. CDR3 amino acids: CASSLTRTGPNTGELFF. The CDR3, as DNA: TGTGCCAGCAGCTTAACCCGGACAGGGCCCAACACCGGGGAGCTGTTTTTT.